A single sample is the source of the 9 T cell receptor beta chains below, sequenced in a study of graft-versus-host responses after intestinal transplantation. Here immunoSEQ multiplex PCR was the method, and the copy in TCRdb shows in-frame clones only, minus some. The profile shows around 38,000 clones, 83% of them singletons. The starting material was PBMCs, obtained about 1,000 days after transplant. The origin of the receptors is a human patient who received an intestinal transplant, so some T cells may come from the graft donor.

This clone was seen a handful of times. CDR3 sequence: CASIGGAEQFF. CDR3 DNA: TGTGCCAGCATTGGAGGGGCAGAGCAGTTCTTC. This chain joins TRBV2 and TRBJ2-1, with D possibly being TRBD2 (6 bases). This CDR3 region has 11 residues. V dropped 7 bases and J dropped 10 bases, with 11 bases sitting between them. CDR1 is SNHLY, CDR2 FYNNEI, per germline.

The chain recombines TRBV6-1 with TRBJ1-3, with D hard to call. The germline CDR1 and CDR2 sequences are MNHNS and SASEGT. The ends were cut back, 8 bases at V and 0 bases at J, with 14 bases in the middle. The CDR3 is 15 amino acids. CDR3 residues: CASDREESSGNTIYF. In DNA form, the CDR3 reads TGTGCCAGCGACCGCGAGGAGAGCTCTGGAAACACCATATATTTT.

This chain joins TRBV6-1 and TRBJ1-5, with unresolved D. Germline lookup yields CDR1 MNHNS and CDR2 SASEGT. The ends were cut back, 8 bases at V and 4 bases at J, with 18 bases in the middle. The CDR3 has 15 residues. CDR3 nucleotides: TGTGCCAGCCCCCCAGCTCCTCGGGGTAATCAGCCCCAGCATTTT. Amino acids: CASPPAPRGNQPQHF.

The CDR3 region is CASSPSRALSGNEQFF. In nucleotides, the CDR3 is TGTGCCAGCAGCCCGAGCCGGGCCCTCAGCGGGAATGAGCAGTTCTTC. The gene calls are TRBV7-3 and TRBJ2-1; the D gene is possibly TRBD2 (6 bases). Germline CDR1 reads SGHTA; CDR2 reads FQGTGA. The CDR3 length is 16 residues. V shed 5 bases and J shed 7 bases, with 21 bases lying between them.

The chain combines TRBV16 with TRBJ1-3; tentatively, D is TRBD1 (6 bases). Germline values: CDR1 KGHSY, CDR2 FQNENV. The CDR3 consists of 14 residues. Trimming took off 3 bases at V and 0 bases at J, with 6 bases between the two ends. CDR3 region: CASSQGHSGNTIYF. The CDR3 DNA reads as TGTGCCAGCAGCCAGGGACACTCTGGAAACACCATATATTTT.

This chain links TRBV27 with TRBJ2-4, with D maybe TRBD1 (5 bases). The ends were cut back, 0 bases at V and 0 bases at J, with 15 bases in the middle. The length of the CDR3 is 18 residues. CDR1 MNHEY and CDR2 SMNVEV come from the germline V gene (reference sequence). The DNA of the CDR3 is TGTGCCAGCAGTTTATCCCGGACATTTTTTATAGCCAAAAACATTCAGTACTTC. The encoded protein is CASSLSRTFFIAKNIQYF.

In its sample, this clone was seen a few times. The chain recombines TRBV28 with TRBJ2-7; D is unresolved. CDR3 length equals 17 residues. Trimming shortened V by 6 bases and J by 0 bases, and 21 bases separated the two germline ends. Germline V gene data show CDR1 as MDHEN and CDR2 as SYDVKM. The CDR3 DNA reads TGTGCCAGCAGCCCGCGTGCCGGCGGATCCTCCTCCTACGAGCAGTACTTC. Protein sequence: CASSPRAGGSSSYEQYF.

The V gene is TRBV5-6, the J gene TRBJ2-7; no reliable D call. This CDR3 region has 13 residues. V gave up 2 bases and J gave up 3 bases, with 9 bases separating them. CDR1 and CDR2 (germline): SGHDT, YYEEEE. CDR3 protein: CASSLALDYEQYF. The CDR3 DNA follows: TGTGCCAGCAGCTTAGCCCTGGACTACGAGCAGTACTTC.

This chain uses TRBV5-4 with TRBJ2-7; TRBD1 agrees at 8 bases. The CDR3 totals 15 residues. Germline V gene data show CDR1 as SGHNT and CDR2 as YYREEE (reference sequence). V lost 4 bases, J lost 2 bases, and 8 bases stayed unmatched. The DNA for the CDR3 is TGTGCCAGCAGCCGATCGACAGGGGAAACCTACGAGCAGTACTTC. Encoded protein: CASSRSTGETYEQYF.